This T cell receptor (beta chain) was sequenced for a study of blood T cell repertoires in COVID-19. Study details: The United States, Italy and Spain provided the acute and convalescent COVID-19 samples. From T cells, B-cell-depleted T cells, or PBMCs came the material, which was cDNA or gDNA.

Study processing details: Nucleated cell counts were estimated from reference gene primer amplification. Produced via immunoSEQ multiplex PCR; TCRdb's table is partial and in-frame only. V and J calls and clone size are given by that table; D and trimming were obtained from the DNA. The sample contains 65,000 to 95,000 clones, 75% to 85% of which appear only once. Seattle-derived patients entered the study during active infection and were followed longitudinally. V was clipped by 2 bases and J by 4 bases; unmatched bases: 7. Looked up from germline, CDR1 is SQVTM and CDR2 is ANQGSEA. This CDR3 contains 14 residues.

The chain joins TRBV29-1 to TRBJ2-7, with 8 positions matching TRBD1. The TCR was taken from a man between 60 and 70 years old with COVID-19, enrolled during active disease. Specimen: peripheral blood. This chain's CDR3 is CSVESGDRTYEQYF. CDR3 bases: TGCAGCGTTGAATCCGGGGACAGGACATACGAGCAGTACTTC.